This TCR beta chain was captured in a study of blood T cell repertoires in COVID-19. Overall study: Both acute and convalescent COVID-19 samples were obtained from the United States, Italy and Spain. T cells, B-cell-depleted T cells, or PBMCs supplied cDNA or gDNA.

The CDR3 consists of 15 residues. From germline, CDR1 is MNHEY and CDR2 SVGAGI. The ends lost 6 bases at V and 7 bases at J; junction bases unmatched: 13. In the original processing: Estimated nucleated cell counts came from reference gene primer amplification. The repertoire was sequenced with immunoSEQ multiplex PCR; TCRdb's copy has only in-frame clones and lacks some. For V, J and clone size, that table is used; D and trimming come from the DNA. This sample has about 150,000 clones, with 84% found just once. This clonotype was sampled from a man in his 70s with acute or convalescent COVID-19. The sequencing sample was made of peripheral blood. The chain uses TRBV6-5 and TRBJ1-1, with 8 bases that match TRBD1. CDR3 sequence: CASSQDRVRGNEAFF. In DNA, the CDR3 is TGTGCCAGCAGCCAGGACAGGGTTCGGGGAAATGAAGCTTTCTTT.